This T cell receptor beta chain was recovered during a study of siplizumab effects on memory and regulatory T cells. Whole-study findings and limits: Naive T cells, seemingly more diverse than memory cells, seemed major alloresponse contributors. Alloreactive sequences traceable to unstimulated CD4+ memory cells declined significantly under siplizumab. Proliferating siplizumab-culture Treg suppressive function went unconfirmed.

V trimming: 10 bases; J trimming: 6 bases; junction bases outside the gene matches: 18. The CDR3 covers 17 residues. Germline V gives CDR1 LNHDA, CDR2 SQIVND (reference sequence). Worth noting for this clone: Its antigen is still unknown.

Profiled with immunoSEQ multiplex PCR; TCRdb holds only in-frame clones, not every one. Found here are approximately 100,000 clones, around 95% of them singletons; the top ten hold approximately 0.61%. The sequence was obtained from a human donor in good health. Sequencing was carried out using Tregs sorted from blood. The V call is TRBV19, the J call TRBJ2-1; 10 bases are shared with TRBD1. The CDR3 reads CATRDRGFLGYGNEQFF. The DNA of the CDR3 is TGTGCCACCCGGGACAGGGGCTTTCTGGGGTACGGCAATGAGCAGTTCTTC.